A single sample gave rise to the 10 T cell receptor beta chains below, sequenced in a study of early T cells in non-severe SARS-CoV-2 infection. TCRdb re-called the 5' RACE reads through MiXCR, storing one row per CDR3 protein. The sample holds tens of thousands of distinct CDR3 sequences, about an eighth seen once. Sequencing was performed on whole blood. These receptors were taken from an adult who was a healthcare worker with PCR-confirmed SARS-CoV-2 infection or an uninfected control (not recorded which).

This clonotype was recorded at least ten times. The rearrangement joins TRBV7-9 to TRBJ2-1; 9 bases agree with TRBD2. Germline CDR1 reads SEHNR; CDR2 reads FQNEAQ (reference sequence). CDR3 size: 16 residues. J was trimmed by 4 bases and V by 6 bases; bases with no gene match: 10. The CDR3 is CASRPTLAGAYNEQFF. In nucleotides, the CDR3 is TGTGCCAGCAGACCAACCTTAGCGGGAGCTTACAATGAGCAGTTCTTC.

This clonotype was detected a few times. V gene TRBV12-3 or TRBV12-4 combines with J gene TRBJ1-2, with D possibly TRBD1 on 5 matching bases. This CDR3 has 14 residues. V dropped 8 bases and J dropped 4 bases, with 17 bases sitting between them. DNA for the CDR3: TGTGCCAGCCACCCCCGGGGACGAGGCTATGGCTACACCTTC. Amino acids: CASHPRGRGYGYTF.

The chain combines TRBV18 with TRBJ1-4, with D uncertain. This CDR3 is built from 14 residues. The V and J ends lost 2 bases and 3 bases respectively, with 7 bases between them. Germline V CDR1 and CDR2: KGHSH, LQKENI. CDR3 sequence (DNA): TGTGCCAGCTCACCAGCGGGGTCTAATGAAAAACTGTTTTTT. This encodes CASSPAGSNEKLFF.

At least ten counts were recorded for this clonotype. This chain joins TRBV6-5 and TRBJ1-2, with TRBD1 identical over 8 bases. Germline V gene data show CDR1 as MNHEY and CDR2 as SVGAGI. V lost 6 bases, J lost 7 bases, and 10 bases stayed unmatched. The CDR3 has 14 residues. In nucleotides, the CDR3 is TGTGCCAGCAGACCAGTTGGGACAGGAGGTGGCTACACCTTC. Its protein product is CASRPVGTGGGYTF.

The V and J genes are TRBV7-9 and TRBJ2-6, with D perhaps matching TRBD1 or TRBD2 (5 bases each). The CDR3 is 15 residues long. V lost 1 base to trimming and J lost 2 bases, with 6 bases between them. Per the germline V gene, CDR1 is SEHNR and CDR2 is FQNEAQ (reference sequence). The CDR3 protein is CASSLGGAGANVLTF. CDR3 nucleotide sequence: TGTGCCAGCAGCTTAGGAGGGGCTGGGGCCAACGTCCTGACTTTC.

This clonotype was counted only a few times. The rearrangement links TRBV20-1 to TRBJ2-7; TRBD2 matches 9 bases. V gave up 1 base and J gave up 0 bases; unmatched junction bases: 4. The CDR3 is 15 amino acids. Per the germline V gene, CDR1 is DFQATT and CDR2 is SNEGSKA (reference sequence). The CDR3 sequence is CSARVPGLASYEQYF. DNA of the CDR3: TGCAGTGCTAGAGTGCCGGGACTAGCCTCCTACGAGCAGTACTTC.

The CDR3: CASGLTSSTGELFF. In nucleotides, the CDR3 is TGTGCCAGCGGGCTCACTAGCTCCACCGGGGAGCTGTTTTTT. The rearrangement uses TRBV7-2 and TRBJ2-2; TRBD2 might be the D (6 bases). The germline V gene has CDR1 SGHTA and CDR2 FQGNSA. The CDR3 covers 14 residues. The V end lost 8 bases, the J end lost 4 bases, and 14 bases lay between the germline ends.

This clonotype was found a few times. V usage is TRBV7-2 and J usage is TRBJ1-6, with D tentatively TRBD1 (6 bases). From germline, CDR1 is SGHTA and CDR2 FQGNSA. The CDR3 spans 14 residues. V lost 2 bases to trimming and J lost 9 bases, with 11 bases between them. The CDR3 coding sequence is TGTGCCAGCAGCTTAAGGACAGCGGGTTCACCCCTCCACTTT. This translates into CASSLRTAGSPLHF.

This clonotype was counted between two and nine times. The rearrangement joins TRBV7-2 to TRBJ2-5; TRBD1 aligns across 9 bases. Trimming took 5 bases from V and 5 from J; bases not matched to a gene: 9. This CDR3 has 15 residues. From germline, CDR1 is SGHTA and CDR2 FQGNSA. The CDR3 protein is CASSVNRGRGETQYF. CDR3 bases: TGTGCCAGCAGCGTTAACAGGGGGCGCGGGGAGACCCAGTACTTC. The variable domain in full, completed from reference TRBV7-2 and TRBJ2-5, reads GAGVSQSPSNKVTEKGKDVELRCDPISGHTALYWYRQSLGQGLEFLIYFQGNSAPDKSGLPSDRFSAERTGGSVSTLTIQRTQQEDSAVYLCASSVNRGRGETQYFGPGTRLLVL.

J is TRBJ2-2 and V is TRBV7-2, with D unclear. The germline V and J ends were trimmed by 1 base and 4 bases, with 10 bases remaining between them. The CDR3 is 15 residues long. From germline, CDR1 is SGHTA and CDR2 FQGNSA. DNA for the CDR3: TGTGCCAGCAGCTTAGTACGGCACGCCACCGGGGAGCTGTTTTTT. Translation: CASSLVRHATGELFF.